The 10 T cell receptor beta chains below were found in one sample sequenced in a study of beta chain features in type 1 diabetes. cDNA synthesis used the whole RNA isolate, giving expressed TCRB sequences. Assay: immunoSEQ multiplex PCR; the TCRdb copy retains only in-frame clones and omits some. The data contain 80,000 to 90,000 clones, roughly 31% of them seen just once; the ten biggest clones take up about 0.5%. The sequencing sample was made of stem cell memory CD4+ T cells from blood. The receptors originated from a young woman in good health.

This clone was seen a handful of times. This sequence joins TRBV6-6 and TRBJ2-5; D gene unclear. Germline V gives CDR1 MNHNY, CDR2 SVGAGI (reference sequence). The length of the CDR3 is 13 residues. Deletions cut 2 bases from V and 0 bases from J, with 4 bases between. CDR3 residues: CASSYENQETQYF. For the CDR3, the DNA is TGTGCCAGCAGTTACGAGAACCAAGAGACCCAGTACTTC.

This clone was recorded a few times. The rearrangement joins TRBV10-3 to TRBJ2-5; 11 nucleotides agree with TRBD2. In germline, CDR1 is ENHRY, CDR2 SYGVKD. J gave up 3 bases and V 10 bases, and 13 bases lay outside the gene matches. The CDR3 spans 16 residues. The CDR3 is CATKTSGVFPEETQYF. CDR3 bases: TGTGCCACTAAGACTAGCGGGGTTTTCCCCGAAGAGACCCAGTACTTC.

Comments on this clone: In the same sample, other DNA sequences code for this CDR3. The chain employs TRBV18 and TRBJ2-7; D might be TRBD1 (7 bases). V was pared by 3 bases and J by 1 base, with 10 bases between. CDR1 is KGHSH and CDR2 is LQKENI in the germline V gene. CDR3 length: 14 amino acids. CDR3 region: CASSPRDSSYEQYF. CDR3 in DNA: TGTGCCAGCTCACCGCGGGACAGTTCCTACGAGCAGTACTTC. Full variable domain (rest looked up from reference TRBV18 and TRBJ2-7): NAGVMQNPRHLVRRRGQEARLRCSPMKGHSHVYWYRQLPEEGLKFMVYLQKENIIDESGMPKERFSAEFPKEGPSILRIQQVVRGDSAAYFCASSPRDSSYEQYFGPGTRLTVT.

The chain joins TRBV7-2 to TRBJ1-1, with D possibly TRBD1 on 5 matching bases. Germline V gene data show CDR1 as SGHTA and CDR2 as FQGNSA. The length of the CDR3 is 14 residues. Deletions cut 4 bases from V and 6 bases from J, with 15 bases between. CDR3 nucleotide sequence: TGTGCCAGCAGCTCTCACGCGCAGGGTCCTGAAGCTTTCTTT. As protein: CASSSHAQGPEAFF.

This clone was seen a few times. The rearrangement links TRBV6-1 to TRBJ2-1, with D possibly TRBD2 on 6 matching bases. Germline lookup yields CDR1 MNHNS and CDR2 SASEGT. V lost 7 bases, J lost 4 bases, and 17 bases lay in between. The CDR3 sequence is 15 residues long. DNA for the CDR3: TGTGCCAGCATCGACGGTAGCGCGGGGTACAATGAGCAGTTCTTC. Amino acid sequence: CASIDGSAGYNEQFF.

V and J are TRBV5-6 and TRBJ2-3, with TRBD2 matching 9 bases. V trimming: 4 bases; J trimming: 0 bases; junction bases outside the gene matches: 6. CDR1 is SGHDT and CDR2 is YYEEEE in the germline V gene. The CDR3 has 16 residues. CDR3 sequence reads: CASSRRLAASTDTQYF. The CDR3 DNA reads TGTGCCAGCAGCAGGAGACTAGCGGCGAGCACAGATACGCAGTATTTT. The full variable domain, completed using reference TRBV5-6 and TRBJ2-3, is DAGVTQSPTHLIKTRGQQVTLRCSPKSGHDTVSWYQQALGQGPQFIFQYYEEEERQRGNFPDRFSGHQFPNYSSELNVNALLLGDSALYLCASSRRLAASTDTQYFGPGTRLTVL.

This chain connects TRBV5-4 to TRBJ1-2; perhaps TRBD1 as D (5 bases). V shed 6 bases and J shed 7 bases, with 22 bases lying between them. The CDR3 has 15 residues. Germline CDR1 and CDR2: SGHNT and YYREEE (reference sequence). CDR3 sequence reads: CASTTGVAGGSGYTF. CDR3 DNA sequence: TGTGCCAGCACCACTGGGGTTGCGGGGGGGAGTGGCTACACCTTC.

The V gene is TRBV5-1, the J gene TRBJ1-4; perhaps TRBD1 as D (5 bases). Trimming removed 4 bases at V and 0 bases at J, with 10 bases between. This CDR3 has 15 amino acids. The germline CDR1 and CDR2 sequences are SGHRS and YFSETQ. CDR3 sequence reads: CASSVQGATNEKLFF. As DNA, the CDR3 is TGCGCCAGCAGCGTCCAGGGTGCAACTAATGAAAAACTGTTTTTT.

This clone appeared a few times. The V and J genes are TRBV10-3 and TRBJ2-6, with 7 bases aligning to TRBD2. CDR3 size: 19 residues. The germline V gene has CDR1 ENHRY and CDR2 SYGVKD. Germline trimming cut 0 bases from V and 1 base from J; bases unmatched to any gene: 9. CDR3 sequence (DNA): TGTGCCATCAGTGAGTCGAGGACGGGGGGTTGGTCTGGGGCCAACGTCCTGACTTTC. Protein sequence: CAISESRTGGWSGANVLTF.

The chain uses TRBV6-6 and TRBJ2-2; 10 nucleotides agree with TRBD2. From germline, CDR1 is MNHNY and CDR2 SVGAGI (reference sequence). This CDR3 comprises 15 residues. Trimming cost V 8 bases and J 5 bases; bases outside gene matches: 8. CDR3 sequence (DNA): TGTGCCAGCGGCCTAGCGGGAGTAGGAACCGGGGAGCTGTTTTTT. Residues: CASGLAGVGTGELFF.